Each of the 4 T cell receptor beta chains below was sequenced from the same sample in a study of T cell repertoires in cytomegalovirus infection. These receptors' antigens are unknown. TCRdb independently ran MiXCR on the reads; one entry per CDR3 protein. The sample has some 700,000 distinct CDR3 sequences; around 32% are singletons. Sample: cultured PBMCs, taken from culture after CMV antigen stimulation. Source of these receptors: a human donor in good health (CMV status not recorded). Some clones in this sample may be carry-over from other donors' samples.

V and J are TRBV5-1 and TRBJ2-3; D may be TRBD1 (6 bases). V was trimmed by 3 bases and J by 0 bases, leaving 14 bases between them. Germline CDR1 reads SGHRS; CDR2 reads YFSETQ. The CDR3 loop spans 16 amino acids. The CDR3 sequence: CASSSGTQLSTDTQYF. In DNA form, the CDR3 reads TGCGCCAGCAGCTCCGGGACACAGCTAAGCACAGATACGCAGTATTTT.

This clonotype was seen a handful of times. CDR3 amino acids: CASSTRRGPGNTIYF. The CDR3 coding sequence is TGTGCCAGTAGTACCCGACGGGGCCCTGGAAACACCATATATTTT. The chain uses TRBV19 and TRBJ1-3; tentative D call: TRBD1 (5 bases). V was trimmed by 4 bases and J by 2 bases, leaving 12 bases between them. The CDR3 covers 15 residues. Germline loops: CDR1 LNHDA, CDR2 SQIVND (reference sequence).

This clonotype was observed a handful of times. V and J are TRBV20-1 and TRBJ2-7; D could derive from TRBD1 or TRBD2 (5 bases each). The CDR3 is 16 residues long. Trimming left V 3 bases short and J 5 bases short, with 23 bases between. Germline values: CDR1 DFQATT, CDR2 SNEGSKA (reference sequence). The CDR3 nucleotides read TGCAGTGCTAGTCGCGCCCGGGACGTCAGACGGGACGAGCAGTACTTC. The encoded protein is CSASRARDVRRDEQYF.

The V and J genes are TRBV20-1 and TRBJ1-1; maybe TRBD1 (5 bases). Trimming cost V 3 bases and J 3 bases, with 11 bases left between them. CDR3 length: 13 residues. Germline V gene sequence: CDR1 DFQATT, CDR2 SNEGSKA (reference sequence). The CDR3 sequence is CSASNRLDTEAFF. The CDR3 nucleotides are TGCAGTGCTAGTAACAGGCTGGACACTGAAGCTTTCTTT.